This is a list of T cell receptor beta chains from one sample in a study of siplizumab effects on memory and regulatory T cells. The data were produced by immunoSEQ multiplex PCR, yet TCRdb's version contains in-frame clones alone and is incomplete. The profile shows around 83,000 clones, about nine tenths of them singletons. The sample was CD4+ T cells sorted from blood. These receptors originate from a human donor in good health. Each CDR3 is given with its conserved first and last residue. The D gene is left open where the match is weak. Size is omitted from some rows. Given values are once, few, many or a class for expanded clones.

D	length	V	size	J	CDR3	DNA
NA	14	TRBV6-1	NA	TRBJ1-2	CASSGYPGGYGYTF	TGTGCCAGCTCAGGGTACCCGGGTGGCTATGGCTACACCTTC
NA	14	TRBV9	NA	TRBJ2-7	CASSVQWSGREQYF	TGTGCCAGCAGCGTACAATGGAGTGGGCGCGAGCAGTACTTC
NA	14	TRBV10-1	NA	TRBJ2-2	CASGDLTGPGELFF	TGCGCCAGCGGGGACCTGACAGGTCCCGGGGAGCTGTTTTTT
TRBD2	17	TRBV5-1	NA	TRBJ2-1	CASSGTSGSGSYNEQFF	TGCGCCAGCAGCGGGACTAGCGGGAGTGGGTCCTACAATGAGCAGTTCTTC
NA	16	TRBV11-2	NA	TRBJ2-5	CASSLERLSGRETQYF	TGTGCCAGCAGCTTAGAACGGCTATCAGGGAGAGAGACCCAGTACTTC
TRBD1	13	TRBV28	NA	TRBJ2-3	CASILQGADTQYF	TGTGCCAGCATCTTACAGGGGGCGGATACGCAGTATTTT
TRBD1	13	TRBV29-1	NA	TRBJ1-5	CSAGQGGNQPQHF	TGCAGCGCTGGACAGGGTGGCAATCAGCCCCAGCATTTT
NA	14	TRBV6-6	NA	TRBJ1-5	CASSWMGSNQPQHF	TGTGCCAGCAGTTGGATGGGTAGCAATCAGCCCCAGCATTTT
TRBD1	16	TRBV6-6	NA	TRBJ1-2	CASSYSTGQDNYGYTF	TGTGCCAGCAGTTACTCGACTGGACAGGATAACTATGGCTACACCTTC
NA	13	TRBV11-3	NA	TRBJ2-3	CASSLRATDTQYF	TGTGCCAGCAGCTTACGGGCGACAGATACGCAGTATTTT
NA	13	TRBV2	NA	TRBJ1-3	CASSGISGNTIYF	TGTGCCAGCAGCGGGATCTCTGGAAACACCATATATTTT
NA	15	TRBV28	NA	TRBJ2-6	CASTRLQHGANVLTF	TGTGCCAGCACCAGATTGCAGCACGGGGCCAACGTCCTGACTTTC
NA	14	TRBV19	NA	TRBJ2-3	CASSIGGGSDTQYF	TGTGCCAGTAGTATCGGGGGAGGCTCAGATACGCAGTATTTT
NA	16	TRBV10-3	NA	TRBJ2-1	CAISESGSGRYNEQFF	TGTGCCATCAGTGAGTCAGGTAGCGGTAGATACAATGAGCAGTTCTTC
NA	14	TRBV7-2	NA	TRBJ1-2	CASSLGTVSYGYTF	TGTGCCAGCAGCTTAGGAACCGTCTCCTATGGCTACACCTTC
TRBD1	17	TRBV4-2	NA	TRBJ1-4	CASSPGTGPSRNEKLFF	TGTGCCAGCAGCCCCGGGACAGGCCCTTCTCGGAATGAAAAACTGTTTTTT
NA	13	TRBV4-1	once	TRBJ2-3	CASSRDGLDTQYF	TGCGCCAGCAGCCGGGACGGGTTAGATACGCAGTATTTT
NA	14	TRBV2	NA	TRBJ1-5	CASSELPASQPQHF	TGTGCCAGCAGTGAACTGCCCGCGAGTCAGCCCCAGCATTTT
NA	13	TRBV7-6	NA	TRBJ1-4	CASSRLRGGKLFF	TGTGCCAGCAGCCGATTAAGGGGGGGGAAACTGTTTTTT
NA	15	TRBV7-8	NA	TRBJ2-7	CASSHYRTAAYEQYF	TGTGCCAGCAGCCATTACCGGACAGCGGCCTACGAGCAGTACTTC
TRBD1	15	TRBV6-1	NA	TRBJ2-4	CASRGQGLAKNIQYF	TGTGCCAGCAGAGGACAGGGGCTGGCCAAAAACATTCAGTACTTC
NA	11	TRBV19	NA	TRBJ2-2	CASGGTGELFF	TGTGCCAGCGGGGGAACCGGGGAGCTGTTTTTT
TRBD1	14	TRBV30	NA	TRBJ1-1	CAWKVKGARTEAFF	TGTGCCTGGAAGGTAAAGGGGGCGCGGACTGAAGCTTTCTTT
TRBD1	13	TRBV10-1	NA	TRBJ1-1	CASSGAGTGPAFF	TGCGCCAGCAGTGGGGCCGGGACAGGGCCCGCTTTCTTT
TRBD2	15	TRBV7-2	NA	TRBJ2-1	CASRSLAGGPHEQFF	TGTGCCAGCAGGTCACTAGCGGGAGGGCCTCATGAGCAGTTCTTC
NA	10	TRBV20-1	NA	TRBJ2-1	CSASGDEQFF	TGCAGTGCCTCAGGGGATGAGCAGTTCTTC
NA	13	TRBV14	NA	TRBJ1-6	CASSHGGLSPLHF	TGTGCCAGCAGCCACGGGGGGCTCTCACCCCTCCACTTT
TRBD1	13	TRBV7-9	NA	TRBJ1-2	CASSFDRAYGYTF	TGTGCCAGCAGCTTTGACAGGGCCTATGGCTACACCTTC
NA	13	TRBV11-2	many	TRBJ2-7	CASRSQDAHEQYF	TGTGCCAGCAGATCCCAGGATGCCCACGAGCAGTACTTC
TRBD2	13	TRBV7-3	NA	TRBJ2-1	CASSSGTSYEQFF	TGTGCCAGCAGCTCTGGGACTAGCTATGAGCAGTTCTTC
NA	13	TRBV28	NA	TRBJ2-7	CASSWQGSHEQYF	TGTGCCAGCTCCTGGCAGGGTTCCCACGAGCAGTACTTC
TRBD1	14	TRBV6-6	NA	TRBJ1-5	CASSRQGGNQPQHF	TGTGCCAGCAGCCGACAGGGTGGCAATCAGCCCCAGCATTTT
NA	10	TRBV6-1	NA	TRBJ2-1	CASNSNEQFF	TGTGCCAGCAACAGCAATGAGCAGTTCTTC
TRBD2	17	TRBV15	NA	TRBJ2-2	CATSRIRAGVGTGELFF	TGTGCCACCAGCAGAATCCGAGCGGGAGTTGGCACCGGGGAGCTGTTTTTT
NA	17	TRBV7-2	NA	TRBJ2-3	CASSLSGGGTRTDTQYF	TGTGCCAGCAGCTTATCGGGTGGCGGTACCCGCACAGATACGCAGTATTTT
NA	13	TRBV5-8	NA	TRBJ1-2	CASSWNRESGYTF	TGTGCCAGCAGCTGGAACCGGGAGAGCGGCTACACCTTC
NA	13	TRBV6-1	NA	TRBJ1-2	CASSLTGLYGYTF	TGTGCCAGCAGCCTCACAGGGCTCTATGGCTACACCTTC
TRBD2	14	TRBV7-9	NA	TRBJ2-5	CASSLGLAEETQYF	TGTGCCAGCAGCCTCGGACTAGCGGAGGAGACCCAGTACTTC
NA	14	TRBV10-3	NA	TRBJ1-4	CAISDGPSSEKLFF	TGTGCCATCAGTGATGGGCCGTCCAGTGAAAAACTGTTTTTT
NA	13	TRBV2	NA	TRBJ2-7	CASSGGPPYEQYF	TGTGCCAGCAGTGGGGGACCACCATACGAGCAGTACTTC
NA	14	TRBV5-4	NA	TRBJ2-3	CASSLGIVKDTQYF	TGTGCCAGCAGCCTGGGAATAGTAAAAGATACGCAGTATTTT
NA	11	TRBV7-9	NA	TRBJ2-5	CASSRKETQYF	TGTGCCAGCAGCAGGAAAGAGACCCAGTACTTC
NA	17	TRBV7-9	NA	TRBJ2-6	CASSLAGTSSGANVLTF	TGTGCCAGCAGCTTAGCTGGAACTAGCTCTGGGGCCAACGTCCTGACTTTC
NA	13	TRBV6-6	NA	TRBJ2-1	CASTHRGDNEQFF	TGTGCCAGCACCCACAGAGGTGACAATGAGCAGTTCTTC
TRBD2	17	TRBV5-1	NA	TRBJ2-1	CASSIGLAGGPYNEQFF	TGCGCCAGCAGCATTGGACTAGCGGGAGGCCCCTACAATGAGCAGTTCTTC
TRBD1	14	TRBV9	few	TRBJ2-7	CASSATGTGNEQYF	TGTGCCAGCAGCGCCACCGGGACAGGGAACGAGCAGTACTTC
NA	13	TRBV14	NA	TRBJ2-5	CASSQSRIETQYF	TGTGCCAGCAGCCAATCCAGGATAGAGACCCAGTACTTC
NA	11	TRBV29-1	NA	TRBJ2-7	CSAEESYEQYF	TGCAGCGCTGAGGAGTCCTACGAGCAGTACTTC
TRBD2	15	TRBV9	NA	TRBJ2-1	CASSVTSGAYNEQFF	TGTGCCAGCAGCGTAACAAGCGGGGCATACAATGAGCAGTTCTTC
NA	12	TRBV7-8	NA	TRBJ2-7	CASSHDSYEQYF	TGTGCCAGCAGCCACGACTCCTACGAGCAGTACTTC
NA	15	TRBV4-2	NA	TRBJ1-4	CASSQDQTENDGLFF	TGTGCCAGCAGCCAAGATCAAACGGAAAATGACGGACTGTTTTTT